The T cell receptor (beta chain) under discussion was sequenced for a study of blood T cell repertoires in COVID-19. Study-level background: Researchers got acute and convalescent COVID-19 samples from the United States, Italy and Spain. T cells, B-cell-depleted T cells, or PBMCs provided the cDNA or gDNA that served as material.

Under the authors' procedure: Counts of nucleated cells, estimated from reference gene primer amplification, were obtained. Sequencing used immunoSEQ multiplex PCR; TCRdb keeps in-frame clones, though not all of them. From that table come the V and J calls and clone size; the DNA was used to work out D and trimming. The sample yields 150,000 to 200,000 clones, around nine tenths seen once. V gave up 7 bases and J gave up 2 bases, with 12 bases separating them. The CDR3 is 14 amino acids. Germline V gives CDR1 SNHLY, CDR2 FYNNEI. The Seattle site enrolled patients during active infection and followed them longitudinally.

The sequenced sample was peripheral blood. This sequence joins TRBV2 and TRBJ1-5; D is undetermined. The source of this sequence is an older woman with COVID-19, enrolled during active disease. The CDR3 spells CASKLREGNQPQHF. The CDR3 nucleotides read TGTGCCAGCAAGTTGCGAGAGGGCAATCAGCCCCAGCATTTT.